The rows below give T cell receptor beta chains drawn from one sample of a study of Ad26.COV2.S vaccination and SARS-CoV-2 variants. Profiling relied on immunoSEQ multiplex PCR, and the TCRdb table lists in-frame clones only, not all of them. Of about 280,000 clones listed, around 87% are singletons. Sequences were derived from peripheral blood, sampled in a trial of Ad26.COV2.S vaccine versus placebo. These receptors were collected from a person aged 18-65 years who received the Ad26.COV2.S COVID-19 vaccine or a placebo. Both conserved end residues are part of each CDR3. D genes are given only for firm matches. Only some rows state a clone size, as once, few, many or a class for expanded clones.

>TRBV4-3|TRBD2|NA|TRBJ2-1
TGCGCCAGCAGCCTGGGCGGGGGGGCCTACAATGAGCAGTTCTTC
CASSLGGGAYNEQFF
>TRBV5-1|NA|NA|TRBJ1-4
TGCGCCAGCAGCTTGGGAGGAGCGGGGGAAAAACTGTTTTTT
CASSLGGAGEKLFF
>TRBV5-1|NA|once|TRBJ2-5
TGCGCCAGCAGTTCGCTACCACTCTCGGAGACCCAGTACTTC
CASSSLPLSETQYF
>TRBV7-6|NA|NA|TRBJ2-5
TGTGCCAGCAGCGCGACTAGTTGGGAGACCCAGTACTTC
CASSATSWETQYF
>TRBV6-5|TRBD1|NA|TRBJ2-7
TGTGCCAGCAGTTACCTGGGACAGTTCTACGAGCAGTACTTC
CASSYLGQFYEQYF
>TRBV30|TRBD1|NA|TRBJ1-2
TGTGCCTGGATAGGGACAGGAATTCGGTATGGCTACACCTTC
CAWIGTGIRYGYTF
>TRBV30|TRBD2|NA|TRBJ2-1
TGTGCCTGGAGTGCCATCGGGGGGAGACGCTCCTACAATGAGCAGTTCTTC
CAWSAIGGRRSYNEQFF
>TRBV6-1|NA|NA|TRBJ1-3
TGTGCCAGCAGTGAGGGGCAGGGCGGATACGGCACCATATATTTT
CASSEGQGGYGTIYF
>TRBV7-3|NA|NA|TRBJ1-3
TGTGCCAGCAGCTTAACAGGGACTGGAAACACCATATATTTT
CASSLTGTGNTIYF
>TRBV6-5|TRBD2|NA|TRBJ2-3
TGTGCCAGCAGGACTAGCGTAGGGGGTGACGTAACGCAGTATTTT
CASRTSVGGDVTQYF
>TRBV2|NA|once|TRBJ2-2
TGTGCCAGCGGGATACTCAACACCGGGGAGCTGTTTTTT
CASGILNTGELFF
>TRBV19|NA|NA|TRBJ1-1
TGTGCCAGTAATCGGCAGATGAACACTGAAGCTTTCTTT
CASNRQMNTEAFF
>TRBV5-1|NA|few|TRBJ1-2
TGCGCCAGCAGCTTGGGACCCCGAGGGAACTATGGCTACACCTTC
CASSLGPRGNYGYTF
>TRBV5-6|NA|NA|TRBJ1-2
TGTGCCAGCAGCCTGAACATTTATGGCTACACCTTC
CASSLNIYGYTF
>TRBV18|NA|NA|TRBJ1-2
TGTGCCAGCTCACCTTCAGAAGCGGGTGGCTACACCTTC
CASSPSEAGGYTF
>TRBV28|NA|NA|TRBJ1-2
TGTGCCAGCAGTCCGAGGTTTAACTATGGCTACACCTTC
CASSPRFNYGYTF
>TRBV5-6|NA|NA|TRBJ2-2
TGTGCCAGCAAAATCGGACCTAACACCGGGGAGCTGTTTTTT
CASKIGPNTGELFF
>TRBV20-1|TRBD1|once|TRBJ1-2
TGCAGGGCCACAGGGGGCGATGGCTACACCTTC
CRATGGDGYTF
>TRBV6-1|NA|NA|TRBJ2-4
TGTGCCAGCAGTGAGGGGACAGCGGGGGCCAAAAACATTCAGTACTTC
CASSEGTAGAKNIQYF
>TRBV5-4|TRBD1|NA|TRBJ1-1
TGTGCCAGCAGCTCTGGGACAGGGGGCGCGAACACTGAAGCTTTCTTT
CASSSGTGGANTEAFF
>TRBV29-1|NA|NA|TRBJ1-2
TGCAGCGTTCCCGGACTTGGCTATGGCTACACCTTC
CSVPGLGYGYTF
>TRBV4-1|NA|NA|TRBJ1-1
TGCGCCAGCAGCCACGTTGGGGCGGCGAACACTGAAGCTTTCTTT
CASSHVGAANTEAFF
>TRBV4-1|TRBD1|NA|TRBJ1-1
TGCGCCAGCAGTCGGGGGGACAGGGGCTTGACTGAAGCTTTCTTT
CASSRGDRGLTEAFF
>TRBV4-2|NA|NA|TRBJ1-2
TGTGCCAGCAGCCAAGATTTTAGGGGTTGGACCTATGGCTACACCTTC
CASSQDFRGWTYGYTF
>TRBV7-9|TRBD1|NA|TRBJ2-6
TGTGCCAGCAGCTTTATAAGGGGGCATGGGGCCAACGTCCTGACTTTC
CASSFIRGHGANVLTF
>TRBV11-2|NA|NA|TRBJ1-1
TGTGCCAGCAGCCCACCAATGGGGAGTACAACTGAAGCTTTCTTT
CASSPPMGSTTEAFF
>TRBV7-9|TRBD1|NA|TRBJ1-2
TGTGCCAGCAGCTCGCCGGGACAGATAGGGAAGGACTATGGCTACACCTTC
CASSSPGQIGKDYGYTF